This T cell receptor (beta chain) stems from a study of blood T cell repertoires in COVID-19. Authors' methods: Reference gene primer amplification in the assay estimated nucleated cell counts. Sequencing was performed with immunoSEQ multiplex PCR; in TCRdb, only in-frame clones are kept and a portion is missing. V and J calls plus clone size are reproduced from that table; the DNA served to infer D and trimming. The table records under 200,000 clones, 82% of them present only once. V lost 5 bases and J lost 2; bases outside the gene matches: 3. CDR3 size: 14 residues. Germline CDR1 is SGHDT and CDR2 is YYEEEE.

Sequences were obtained from peripheral blood. The V gene is TRBV5-6, the J gene TRBJ2-1, with TRBD2 matching over 8 bases. The sequence was obtained from a woman aged 55-70 years with COVID-19, enrolled during active disease. The CDR3 is CASSPGGAYNEQFF. CDR3 bases: TGTGCCAGCAGTCCCGGGGGGGCCTACAATGAGCAGTTCTTC.